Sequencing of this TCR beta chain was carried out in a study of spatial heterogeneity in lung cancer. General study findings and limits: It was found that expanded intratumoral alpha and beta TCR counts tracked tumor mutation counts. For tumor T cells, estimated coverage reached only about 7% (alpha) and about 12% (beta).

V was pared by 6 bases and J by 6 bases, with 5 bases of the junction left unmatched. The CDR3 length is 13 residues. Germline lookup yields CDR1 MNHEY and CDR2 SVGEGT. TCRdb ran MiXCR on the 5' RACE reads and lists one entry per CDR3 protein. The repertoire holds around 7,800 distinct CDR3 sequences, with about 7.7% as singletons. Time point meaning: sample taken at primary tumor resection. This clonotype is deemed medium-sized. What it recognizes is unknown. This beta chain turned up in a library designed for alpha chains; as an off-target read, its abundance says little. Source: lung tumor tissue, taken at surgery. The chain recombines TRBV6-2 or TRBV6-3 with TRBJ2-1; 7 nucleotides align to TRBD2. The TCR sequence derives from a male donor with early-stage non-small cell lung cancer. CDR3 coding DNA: TGTGCCAGCAGGCCGGGACTACGCAATGAGCAGTTCTTC. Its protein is CASRPGLRNEQFF.